This entry features one T cell receptor beta chain sequence. This table comes from immunoSEQ multiplex PCR, and its TCRdb copy is limited to in-frame clones, with some not included. The repertoire includes over 150,000 clones, about 94% of them detected once, and around 13% sits in the top ten. These data belong to a study of control samples from healthy donors and cancer patients. The germline CDR1 and CDR2 sequences are SGHAT and FQNNGV. The CDR3 runs 16 residues. Trimming removed 5 bases from V and 6 bases from J, with 22 bases in between. Sequencing input: PBMCs. This clonotype was obtained from a man aged 55-75 years with colorectal cancer. The chain uses TRBV11-2 and TRBJ1-1; tentatively, D is TRBD1 (6 bases). The CDR3 protein is CASSPGLGGTYAEAFF. DNA of the CDR3: TGTGCCAGCAGCCCGGGCCTTGGGGGCACGTACGCTGAAGCTTTCTTT.